Below, 7 T cell receptor beta chains from the same sample are listed, as sequenced in a study of blood T cell repertoires in COVID-19. Profiling relied on immunoSEQ multiplex PCR, and the TCRdb table lists in-frame clones only, not all of them. Of around 270,000 clones in the sample, 85% to 90% are singletons; the top ten hold around 0.84%. The sequencing sample was made of peripheral blood. These receptors were taken from a man aged 25 to 40 with acute or convalescent COVID-19.

The chain couples TRBV11-2 to TRBJ2-5; D not resolved. The V gene lost 0 bases and the J gene lost 4 bases, with 12 bases spanning the gap. Germline V gene sequence: CDR1 SGHAT, CDR2 FQNNGV. The length of the CDR3 is 15 residues. The CDR3 here is CASSLDQDRPETQYF. The CDR3 region has the DNA TGTGCCAGCAGCTTAGATCAGGATAGACCAGAGACCCAGTACTTC.

This chain links TRBV11-3 with TRBJ2-1; TRBD2 is a possible D gene (5 bases). The CDR3 length is 14 residues. Trimming cost V 3 bases and J 7 bases, with 13 bases left between them. Germline V CDR1 and CDR2: SGHNT, YENEEA. The CDR3 bases are TGTGCCAGCAGCTTGGGTTTACTAGATAATGAGCAGTTCTTC. Protein product: CASSLGLLDNEQFF. The full variable domain, rest sourced from reference TRBV11-3 and TRBJ2-1, is EAGVVQSPRYKIIEKKQPVAFWCNPISGHNTLYWYLQNLGQGPELLIRYENEEAVDDSQLPKDRFSAERLKGVDSTLKIQPAELGDSAVYLCASSLGLLDNEQFFGPGTRLTVL.

The V gene is TRBV28, the J gene TRBJ2-2, with D possibly TRBD2 on 5 matching bases. There are 12 residues in the CDR3. Germline CDR1 is MDHEN and CDR2 is SYDVKM. Trimming took off 6 bases at V and 7 bases at J, with 9 bases between the two ends. CDR3 in DNA: TGTGCCAGCAGACGGGATCTCGGGGAGCTGTTTTTT. This translates into CASRRDLGELFF.

V is TRBV10-1 and J is TRBJ2-7, with 9 bases fitting TRBD1. Germline loops: CDR1 WNHNN, CDR2 SYGVQD (reference sequence). The CDR3 covers 17 residues. The V and J ends lost 4 bases and 1 base, in that order; junction bases with no gene match: 11. CDR3 protein: CASSGPRPGQGSYEQYF. For the CDR3, the DNA is TGCGCCAGCAGTGGGCCACGGCCGGGACAGGGTTCCTACGAGCAGTACTTC.

The rearrangement joins TRBV28 to TRBJ1-1, with a tentative D call TRBD1 (5 bases). The CDR3 covers 12 residues. Germline V gene data show CDR1 as MDHEN and CDR2 as SYDVKM. Trimming left V 3 bases short and J 11 bases short, with 13 bases between. The CDR3 region has the DNA TGTGCCAGCAGTTTCATAGGACAACACGCTTTCTTT. Translating it yields CASSFIGQHAFF.

V and J are TRBV2 and TRBJ2-7, with 8 bases lining up with TRBD1. The CDR3 has 14 amino acids. Germline V lookup: CDR1 SNHLY, CDR2 FYNNEI. V trimming: 4 bases; J trimming: 6 bases; junction bases outside the gene matches: 8. The CDR3 here is CASSARQGAFEQYF. The CDR3 nucleotides are TGTGCCAGCAGTGCCCGGCAGGGGGCGTTCGAGCAGTACTTC.

CDR3 DNA: TGCAGTGCTAGTGGTACAACTAATGAAAAACTGTTTTTT. It yields the protein CSASGTTNEKLFF. This chain uses TRBV20-1 with TRBJ1-4; no definite D call. Germline values: CDR1 DFQATT, CDR2 SNEGSKA (reference sequence). This CDR3 spans 13 amino acids. Trimming stripped 3 bases from V and 0 bases from J, with 5 bases between.